This entry describes one T cell receptor beta chain. The germline V gene has CDR1 SGHDN and CDR2 FVKESK. The CDR3 extends over 16 amino acids. The V and J ends lost 3 bases and 4 bases, in that order; junction bases with no gene match: 7. Sequencing targeted expressed TCRB transcripts, as all isolated RNA had been reverse transcribed. The table came from immunoSEQ multiplex PCR; TCRdb's copy has only in-frame clones and leaves some out. This table holds 150,000 to 190,000 clones, roughly 8.1% found once. The source of the sample is a study of beta chain features in type 1 diabetes. Each donor gave one heparinised blood draw averaging roughly 100 mL.

The material sequenced was central memory CD4+ T cells from blood. The receptor's source is a man between 18 and 35 years old in good health. This chain uses TRBV14 with TRBJ2-1; TRBD1 matches at 9 bases. CDR3: CASSQHTGTGYNEQFF. Written as DNA, the CDR3 is TGTGCCAGCAGCCAGCATACCGGGACAGGGTACAATGAGCAGTTCTTC.